This TCR beta chain is from a study of neurological immune-mediated disorders. Points from the study as a whole: None of the CDR3 amino acid sequences in expanded clones turned up in more than one subject, which points to private repertoires in all groups. Multiple sclerosis patients had less TCR clonal expansion than even healthy controls, unlike HTLV-1-associated myelopathy.

Libraries used 2 million unsorted PBMCs kept frozen in RNAlater. Every sequencing run produced over 170 million TCR-beta sequences, and the sequences from any one run covered 15-18 subjects. TCRdb re-derived calls from the 5' RACE reads in MiXCR, one entry per CDR3 protein. The sample consists of around 64,000 distinct CDR3 sequences, about 13% of them appearing once. This clonotype appeared many times. Its cognate antigen is unknown. The V gene's germline CDR1 is SGHDT and CDR2 YYEEEE. The CDR3 extends over 14 amino acids. V was cut by 4 bases and J by 5 bases, with 13 bases left in between. This chain connects TRBV5-6 to TRBJ1-3; D ambiguous. This sequence originates from a woman in her sixties or seventies with HTLV-1-associated myelopathy (HAM/TSP). The sequenced sample was PBMCs. CDR3 nucleotides: TGTGCCAGCAGCGCGGGATTTCTCCGAAACACCATATATTTT. This gives the protein CASSAGFLRNTIYF.